This entry lists 14 T cell receptor beta chains sequenced from one sample in a study of blood T cell repertoires in COVID-19. Repertoires were generated with immunoSEQ multiplex PCR, while TCRdb's copy carries only in-frame clones and drops some. The sample yields roughly 43,000 clones, just over 85% seen once. The sequenced sample was peripheral blood. These receptors were obtained from a man in his fifties or sixties with active COVID-19.

This clone was found once. The gene calls are TRBV19 and TRBJ2-1; D is unclear. The CDR3 extends over 13 amino acids. V lost 5 bases and J lost 6, with 11 bases in between. The V gene's germline CDR1 is LNHDA and CDR2 SQIVND (reference sequence). The CDR3 bases are TGTGCCAGTAGTGGCCGTCGGAGCAATGAGCAGTTCTTC. Translation gives CASSGRRSNEQFF.

This clone rates as medium-sized. The chain carries TRBV9 and TRBJ1-4, with D unclear. Trimming removed 0 bases from V and 4 bases from J, with 16 bases in between. This CDR3 is built from 17 residues. Germline lookup yields CDR1 SGDLS and CDR2 YYNGEE. CDR3 bases: TGTGCCAGCAGCGTAGCCGACGCCATAGGACTTAATGAAAAACTGTTTTTT. The encoded protein is CASSVADAIGLNEKLFF.

The J gene is TRBJ2-1, the V gene TRBV10-3; 8 positions agree with TRBD2. The CDR3 has 13 amino acids. In germline, CDR1 is ENHRY, CDR2 SYGVKD. J gave up 5 bases and V 10 bases, and 7 bases lay outside the gene matches. CDR3 nucleotide sequence: TGTGCCACCCTGACTAGCGCAAACAATGAGCAGTTCTTC. Amino acids: CATLTSANNEQFF.

This chain connects TRBV3-1 (or the pseudogene TRBV3-2) to TRBJ2-3, with TRBD1 matching 10 bases. The CDR3 consists of 15 residues. The germline gives CDR1 LGHDT, CDR2 YNNKEL (reference sequence). Losses at the gene ends were 3 bases for V and 3 bases for J; bases not matched to a gene: 3. CDR3 region: CASSHGTGVTDTQYF. The DNA of the CDR3 is TGTGCCAGCAGCCACGGGACAGGGGTGACAGATACGCAGTATTTT.

The chain has TRBV19 and TRBJ1-2, with 8 nucleotides matching TRBD1. V lost 4 bases, J lost 8 bases, and 12 bases stayed unmatched. The CDR3 runs to 15 residues. CDR1 is LNHDA and CDR2 is SQIVND in the germline V gene (reference sequence). Here the CDR3 reads CASSTTRTGSNGYTF. The CDR3 DNA sequence: TGTGCCAGTAGTACCACCAGGACAGGGAGTAACGGCTACACCTTC.

This clone was counted a few times. The genes are TRBV5-1 and TRBJ2-2, with a tentative D call TRBD1 (6 bases). The CDR3 is made up of 14 amino acids. Trimming removed 6 bases from V and 6 bases from J, with 15 bases in between. CDR1 SGHRS and CDR2 YFSETQ come from the germline V gene. CDR3: CASKLQGGAGELFF. CDR3 nucleotides: TGCGCCAGCAAATTACAGGGCGGTGCCGGGGAGCTGTTTTTT.

This chain links TRBV5-1 with TRBJ2-2; 7 bases line up with TRBD1. Trimming at V came to 2 bases and at J to 5 bases, leaving 0 bases not matched to a gene. Looked up from germline, CDR1 is SGHRS and CDR2 is YFSETQ. CDR3 length equals 13 residues. The CDR3 spells CASSLQGTGELFF. CDR3 DNA sequence: TGCGCCAGCAGCTTACAGGGGACCGGGGAGCTGTTTTTT.

The chain carries TRBV7-9 and TRBJ2-1; no firm D call. Trimming shortened V by 3 bases and J by 8 bases, and 8 bases separated the two germline ends. The CDR3 length is 12 residues. Germline loops: CDR1 SEHNR, CDR2 FQNEAQ (reference sequence). The CDR3 sequence is CASSFLADEQFF. Written as DNA, the CDR3 is TGTGCCAGCAGCTTTTTAGCCGATGAGCAGTTCTTC.

This CDR3 reads CAFPGSAKGVIYEQYF. The CDR3 region has the DNA TGTGCCTTCCCCGGGTCTGCAAAAGGGGTCATTTACGAGCAGTACTTC. V and J are TRBV25-1 and TRBJ2-7, with a tentative D call TRBD1 (5 bases). V was cut by 11 bases and J by 4 bases, with 27 bases left in between. The length of the CDR3 is 16 residues. Germline V CDR1 and CDR2: MGHDK, SYGVNS.

V gene TRBV3-1 (or the pseudogene TRBV3-2) combines with J gene TRBJ1-4; weak D call: TRBD1 (6 bases). The CDR3 is 17 amino acids. In germline, CDR1 is LGHDT, CDR2 YNNKEL (reference sequence). The V gene lost 0 bases and the J gene lost 8 bases, with 19 bases spanning the gap. The CDR3 here is CASSQEGRSGVGEKLFF. CDR3 DNA sequence: TGTGCCAGCAGCCAAGAAGGGCGGTCAGGGGTAGGAGAAAAACTGTTTTTT.

The chain links TRBV5-8 to TRBJ2-1; TRBD1 matches 7 bases. With V trimmed by 1 base and J by 7 bases, 5 bases remained unmatched. Germline assignment: CDR1 SGHTS and CDR2 YDEGEE. The CDR3 length is 14 residues. The CDR3 region has the DNA TGTGCCAGCAGCTTGCATACAGGGGCTAATGAGCAGTTCTTC. Amino acid sequence: CASSLHTGANEQFF.

The chain couples TRBV12-2 to TRBJ1-1; no check of the table's D call, TRBD1, against the DNA was made. TRBV12-2 has pseudogene status. This CDR3 comprises 18 residues. CDR3 nucleotides: TGTGCAAGTCGCTTAGCATTGCGACAGGCCATCATGAACACTGAAGCTTTCTTT. Translated: CASRLALRQAIMNTEAFF.

This clone has more than one count but fewer than ten. V is TRBV5-6 and J is TRBJ1-6; TRBD1 matches 8 bases. Germline trimming cut 3 bases from V and 10 bases from J; bases unmatched to any gene: 6. Germline V gene data show CDR1 as SGHDT and CDR2 as YYEEEE. The CDR3 sequence is 14 residues long. CDR3 DNA: TGTGCCAGCAGCTCGACAGGGGAAGGCTCACCCCTCCACTTT. Protein sequence: CASSSTGEGSPLHF.

The chain employs TRBV3-1 (or the pseudogene TRBV3-2) and TRBJ1-2; maybe TRBD1 (5 bases). V was trimmed by 3 bases and J by 8 bases, leaving 13 bases between them. Germline V gives CDR1 LGHDT, CDR2 YNNKEL (reference sequence). This CDR3 has 13 residues. This CDR3 is CASSHNRYIGYTF. CDR3 nucleotide sequence: TGTGCCAGCAGCCACAACAGGTATATCGGCTACACCTTC.